Here is one TCR gamma chain with its context. Its matching antigen is unknown. Losses at the gene ends were 1 base for V and 5 bases for J; bases not matched to a gene: 7. Germline V gives CDR1 GITISATS, CDR2 ISYDGTV (reference sequence). The CDR3 spans 15 residues. The data belong to a study of Vδ1+ human thymocytes. Alphabeta T cells were depleted, then CD3+ Vdelta1+ Vdelta2- thymocytes were FACS-sorted. Study findings and constraints: The authors advised highly purified populations and single-cell validation. In the thymus, TRG and TRD repertoires looked highly polyclonal with Gaussian CDR3 lengths. Unlike peripheral blood Vdelta1+ controls, thymic delta-chain sequences included approximately 20% Vdelta2 and few Vdelta3.

RNA was extracted from the cells and then reverse transcribed. Multiplex PCR used pooled V-gene forward primers and a constant-region reverse primer to amplify CDR3s. TCRdb fed the multiplex PCR reads to CATT. The sample records tens of thousands of gamma-chain clones, around 18% being singletons. The chain combines TRGV9 with TRGJP2. Source material: Vdelta1+ gamma-delta thymocytes from the thymus. As for subset: FACS-sorted CD3+ TCRalphabeta- TCRVdelta1+ TCRVdelta2- thymocytes. The clonotype was recovered from a boy less than two years old who had congenital heart surgery. The CDR3 sequence is CALWEVSKSDWIKTF. The CDR3 bases are TGTGCCTTGTGGGAGGTCTCCAAGAGTGATTGGATCAAGACGTTT.